This TCR beta chain was recovered during a study of OX40 agonist ivuxolimab in advanced cancers. About the study: The dose-escalation cohort had hepatocellular carcinoma, melanoma, renal cell or head and neck cancer.

Excluded were patients having autoimmune disease history or systemic immunosuppression. Germline CDR1 and CDR2: SGHRS and YFSETQ. The CDR3 totals 13 residues. With 4 bases removed from V and 7 bases from J, the gap between germline ends came to 12 bases. Data came from immunoSEQ multiplex PCR; TCRdb stores just in-frame clones and leaves some out. The table shows roughly 70,000 clones, with about 91% occurring only once. This TCR derives from an adult with an advanced solid tumor such as melanoma, head and neck, liver or kidney cancer. The V and J genes are TRBV5-1 and TRBJ2-1; D is possibly TRBD1 or TRBD2 (5 bases each). Material: CD4+ or CD8+ T cells sorted from blood, obtained in a trial of the OX40 agonist ivuxolimab. CDR3 bases: TGCGCCAGCAGCCGGGACGGCGGGAATGAGCAGTTCTTC. This sequence encodes CASSRDGGNEQFF.